Presented here are 31 T cell receptor beta chains from one specimen sequenced in a study of monozygotic twins with inflammatory bowel disease. TCRdb processed the 5' RACE reads again and assigns one entry to each CDR3 protein, with no DNA. Here the sample table reports 440,000 or so distinct CDR3 sequences. Sequenced input: blood. The receptors shown here come from a human donor with ulcerative colitis or Crohn's disease, or a healthy co-twin of an affected twin (not recorded which).

The CDR3 reads CASSSLAGGIPYEQYF. This chain connects TRBV5-1 to TRBJ2-7; TCRdb's D call, TRBD2, is unchecked because there is no DNA. Per the germline V gene, CDR1 is SGHRS and CDR2 is YFSETQ. The CDR3 consists of 16 residues.

This chain connects TRBV29-1 to TRBJ2-1; lacking DNA, the TRBD2 call made by TCRdb goes unchecked. The CDR3 spans 18 residues. The germline CDR1 and CDR2 sequences are SQVTM and ANQGSEA. CDR3 in amino acids: CSVAGTSGRAFSYNEQFF.

The chain links TRBV11-2 to TRBJ2-2; TCRdb selects TRBD2, and the lack of DNA leaves this call unchecked. Germline V gene data show CDR1 as SGHAT and CDR2 as FQNNGV. This CDR3 spans 18 amino acids. CDR3 sequence reads: CASSSGLAGVTNTGELFF.

The chain has TRBV3-1 and TRBJ1-1. Per the germline V gene, CDR1 is LGHDT and CDR2 is YNNKEL (reference sequence). The CDR3 length is 15 residues. The CDR3: CASSQELRLNTEAFF.

The chain has TRBV18 and TRBJ2-7. Germline V gives CDR1 KGHSH, CDR2 LQKENI. This CDR3 region has 12 residues. This CDR3 is CASSSNSYEQYF.

The CDR3 loop reads CSALDRGIEKLFF. V usage is TRBV20-1 and J usage is TRBJ1-4; the TCRdb call, TRBD1, lacks DNA for checking. CDR3 length: 13 residues. CDR1 is DFQATT, CDR2 SNEGSKA, per germline (reference sequence).

The V gene is TRBV20-1, the J gene TRBJ1-5; TCRdb selects TRBD1, and the lack of DNA leaves this call unchecked. Germline V gene lookup returns CDR1 DFQATT and CDR2 SNEGSKA (reference sequence). The CDR3 length is 14 residues. This CDR3 is CSVTSGTGGQPQHF.

The V and J genes are TRBV20-1 and TRBJ1-5. Looked up from germline, CDR1 is DFQATT and CDR2 is SNEGSKA (reference sequence). CDR3 size: 14 residues. CDR3 sequence: CSARMWLSNQPQHF.

The chain links TRBV19 to TRBJ2-1; TCRdb's D call of TRBD2 is untestable without DNA. The CDR3 runs to 12 residues. Germline CDR1 LNHDA, CDR2 SQIVND (reference sequence). The CDR3 sequence: CASSIGGNEQFF.

This chain uses TRBV28 with TRBJ1-2. Germline loops: CDR1 MDHEN, CDR2 SYDVKM. The CDR3 is 14 amino acids. This chain's CDR3 is CASSLSMRGDGYTF.

The gene calls are TRBV5-1 and TRBJ2-7. The CDR3 consists of 13 residues. In germline, CDR1 is SGHRS, CDR2 YFSETQ. This CDR3 is CASSWGPLGEQYF.

V and J are TRBV6-1 and TRBJ2-5; the TRBD1 assignment by TCRdb is unverifiable without DNA. CDR3 length: 14 amino acids. Looked up from germline, CDR1 is MNHNS and CDR2 is SASEGT. The CDR3 is CASSRQGRQETQYF.

CDR3 region: CAWKTDNEQFF. The genes are TRBV30 and TRBJ2-1; TCRdb's D gene call, TRBD1, goes unchecked for lack of DNA. CDR3 length equals 11 residues. The germline CDR1 and CDR2 sequences are GTSNPN and SVGIG (reference sequence).

The chain combines TRBV6-1 with TRBJ1-2; TCRdb outputs TRBD1, but without DNA this stays unchecked. This CDR3 has 16 residues. The germline CDR1 and CDR2 sequences are MNHNS and SASEGT. This chain's CDR3 is CASSQGQGPPNYGYTF.

V and J are TRBV27 and TRBJ2-3; without DNA, the TCRdb call of TRBD2 cannot be checked. The CDR3 totals 15 residues. The V gene's germline CDR1 is MNHEY and CDR2 SMNVEV (reference sequence). CDR3 in amino acids: CASTPGTSGADTQYF.

J is TRBJ2-2 and V is TRBV6-1; as DNA is missing, the TRBD1 call by TCRdb cannot be tested. The CDR3 runs 17 residues. Germline V lookup: CDR1 MNHNS, CDR2 SASEGT. The CDR3 here is CASTRGPNIANTGELFF.

The chain employs TRBV10-3 and TRBJ2-5; TCRdb selects TRBD2, and the lack of DNA leaves this call unchecked. Germline values: CDR1 ENHRY, CDR2 SYGVKD. The CDR3 contains 15 residues. CDR3 region: CAISASASQKETQYF.

This chain's CDR3 is CASSGPNRGRNTDTQYF. The V call is TRBV3-1, the J call TRBJ2-3; TCRdb designates TRBD1, a call that cannot be tested without DNA. CDR3 length: 17 residues. CDR1 and CDR2 from the germline V gene are LGHDT and YNNKEL (reference sequence).

The genes are TRBV7-2 and TRBJ2-3; absent DNA, TCRdb's TRBD2 call cannot be checked. The V gene's germline CDR1 is SGHTA and CDR2 FQGNSA. The CDR3 length is 15 residues. The CDR3 sequence: CASTPLAGWADTQYF.

The V gene is TRBV6-1, the J gene TRBJ1-5; absent DNA, TCRdb's TRBD1 call cannot be checked. Per the germline V gene, CDR1 is MNHNS and CDR2 is SASEGT. CDR3 length: 16 amino acids. The CDR3 here is CASSPSGDRVGQPQHF.

J is TRBJ2-2 and V is TRBV5-1; TCRdb outputs TRBD1, but without DNA this stays unchecked. The CDR3 has 13 residues. The germline V gene encodes CDR1 SGHRS and CDR2 YFSETQ. The chain's CDR3 is CASSQDRAGELFF.

The CDR3 sequence: CASNPRAAAIDEQYF. This chain links TRBV28 with TRBJ2-7; as DNA is missing, the TRBD2 call by TCRdb cannot be tested. Germline loops: CDR1 MDHEN, CDR2 SYDVKM. CDR3 length: 15 amino acids.

This rearrangement joins TRBV7-2 to TRBJ2-2. The germline CDR1 and CDR2 sequences are SGHTA and FQGNSA. This CDR3 spans 17 amino acids. CDR3 residues: CASSQRLTLGNTGELFF.

This chain uses TRBV2 with TRBJ1-5; TCRdb's D gene call, TRBD1, goes unchecked for lack of DNA. Germline CDR1 and CDR2: SNHLY and FYNNEI. The CDR3 consists of 15 residues. CDR3 in amino acids: CASRGDLGGNQPQHF.

This chain connects TRBV30 to TRBJ1-1. CDR3 length equals 12 residues. CDR1 and CDR2 from the germline V gene are GTSNPN and SVGIG (reference sequence). CDR3 residues: CAWSVLGTEAFF.

The gene calls are TRBV27 and TRBJ1-5; TCRdb picks TRBD1, but there is no DNA to check that call. The CDR3 has 13 amino acids. Germline V CDR1 and CDR2: MNHEY, SMNVEV (reference sequence). The CDR3 reads CASILGGFQPQHF.

The chain couples TRBV5-1 to TRBJ1-3; TCRdb gives TRBD1 as the D gene, but with no DNA this cannot be confirmed. CDR3 size: 16 residues. The germline gives CDR1 SGHRS, CDR2 YFSETQ. CDR3 residues: CASSWTGTNSGNTIYF.

The rearrangement joins TRBV29-1 to TRBJ1-5. CDR1 and CDR2 (germline): SQVTM, ANQGSEA. This CDR3 has 13 amino acids. This CDR3 is CSVEWAGNQPQHF.

V gene TRBV12-3 or TRBV12-4 combines with J gene TRBJ2-7; TCRdb's D call, TRBD1, is unchecked because there is no DNA. The CDR3 spans 15 residues. The CDR3 sequence is CASTTQGGQGYEQYF.

The chain has TRBV10-3 and TRBJ2-3; no DNA is available, so the TRBD2 call from TCRdb remains unchecked. CDR1 and CDR2 (germline): ENHRY, SYGVKD. CDR3 length: 16 amino acids. The CDR3 loop reads CAISESPSGITDTQYF.

The CDR3 reads CASSSGVDGTAYGYTF. This chain links TRBV12-3 or TRBV12-4 with TRBJ1-2; checking the TCRdb D call of TRBD1 is not possible without DNA. The CDR3 extends over 16 amino acids.